This paragraph covers one TCR beta chain sequence. Its antigen is undetermined. Looked up from germline, CDR1 is DFQATT and CDR2 is SNEGSKA (reference sequence). The CDR3 has 13 residues. V lost 7 bases to trimming and J lost 10 bases; unmatched junction nucleotides: 13. Full-length variable regions came from constant-region reverse primers plus semi-nested Nested Universal Primer A PCR. One entry per CDR3 protein results from TCRdb running MiXCR on the 5' RACE reads. The table lists tens of thousands of distinct CDR3 sequences, approximately 26% of them singletons. Broader study findings: Tumor Tregs overlapped most with tumor, then blood, naive CD4+ cells.

Tregs were sorted as CD4+CD25+CD127-/low cells. Sequencing was carried out using tumor-infiltrating Tregs sorted from the breast tumor. This receptor was taken from a female donor with breast cancer. The chain carries TRBV20-1 and TRBJ2-1; 7 nucleotides line up with TRBD2. The CDR3 spells CSGDSGTNEEQFF. CDR3 DNA: TGCAGTGGGGACTCCGGGACTAACGAAGAGCAGTTCTTC.